A selection of T cell receptor beta chains follows, all from one sample in a study of early T cells in non-severe SARS-CoV-2 infection. TCRdb reprocessed the 5' RACE reads via MiXCR and lists one record per CDR3 protein. Of about 52,000 distinct CDR3 sequences listed, roughly 9.6% are singletons. The sequencing sample was made of whole blood. These receptors all come from an adult who was a healthcare worker with PCR-confirmed SARS-CoV-2 infection or an uninfected control (not recorded which). Both conserved end residues are part of each CDR3. Fields, in order: J gene, V gene, D gene, CDR3 protein. A D gene is named only where the DNA matches it firmly.

j_gene: TRBJ2-5
v_gene: TRBV25-1
d_gene: TRBD2
CDR3aa: CASSVVAGSLGETQYF

j_gene: TRBJ2-7
v_gene: TRBV9
d_gene: -
CDR3aa: CASSVAPDAYEQYF

j_gene: TRBJ2-5
v_gene: TRBV29-1
d_gene: -
CDR3aa: CSVESEQLGQETQYF

j_gene: TRBJ1-3
v_gene: TRBV28
d_gene: -
CDR3aa: CASSSLRSRSGNTIYF

j_gene: TRBJ2-2
v_gene: TRBV11-2
d_gene: -
CDR3aa: CASSLMQAGELFF

j_gene: TRBJ2-2
v_gene: TRBV20-1
d_gene: TRBD2
CDR3aa: CSATAPGLAGPGELFF

j_gene: TRBJ1-1
v_gene: TRBV7-9
d_gene: -
CDR3aa: CASSLGQEAFF

j_gene: TRBJ2-3
v_gene: TRBV29-1
d_gene: TRBD1
CDR3aa: CSVDKQGAGDTQYF

j_gene: TRBJ2-1
v_gene: TRBV28
d_gene: -
CDR3aa: CASSRNEQFF

j_gene: TRBJ1-6
v_gene: TRBV9
d_gene: -
CDR3aa: CASSSMYGDSPLHF

j_gene: TRBJ2-4
v_gene: TRBV4-1
d_gene: TRBD1
CDR3aa: CASSQPGQSKNIQYF

j_gene: TRBJ2-3
v_gene: TRBV28
d_gene: -
CDR3aa: CASSLRVGTQYF